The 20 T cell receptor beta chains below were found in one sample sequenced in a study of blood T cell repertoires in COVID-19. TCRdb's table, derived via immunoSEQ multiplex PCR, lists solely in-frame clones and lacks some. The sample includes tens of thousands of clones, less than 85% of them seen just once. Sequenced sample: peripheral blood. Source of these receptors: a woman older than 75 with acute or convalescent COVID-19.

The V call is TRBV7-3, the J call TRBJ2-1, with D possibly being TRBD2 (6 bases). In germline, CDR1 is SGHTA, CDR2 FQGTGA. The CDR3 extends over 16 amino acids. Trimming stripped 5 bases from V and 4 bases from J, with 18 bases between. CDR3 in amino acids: CASSPSVTGLYNEQFF. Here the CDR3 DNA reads TGTGCCAGCAGCCCATCCGTGACTGGACTATACAATGAGCAGTTCTTC.

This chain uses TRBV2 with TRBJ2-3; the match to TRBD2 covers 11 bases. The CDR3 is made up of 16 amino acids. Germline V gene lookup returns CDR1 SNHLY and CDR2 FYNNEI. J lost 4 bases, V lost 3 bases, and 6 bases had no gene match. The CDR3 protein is CASSDGTSGWADTQYF. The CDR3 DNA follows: TGTGCCAGCAGTGACGGGACTAGCGGTTGGGCAGATACGCAGTATTTT.

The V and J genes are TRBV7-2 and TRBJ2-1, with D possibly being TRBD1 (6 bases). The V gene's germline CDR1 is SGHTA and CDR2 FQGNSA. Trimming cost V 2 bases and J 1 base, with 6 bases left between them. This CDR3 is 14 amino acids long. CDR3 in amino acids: CASSLTGSYNEQFF. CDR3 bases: TGTGCCAGCAGCTTAACAGGGTCCTACAATGAGCAGTTCTTC. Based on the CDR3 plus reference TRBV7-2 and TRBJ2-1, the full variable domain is GAGVSQSPSNKVTEKGKDVELRCDPISGHTALYWYRQSLGQGLEFLIYFQGNSAPDKSGLPSDRFSAERTGGSVSTLTIQRTQQEDSAVYLCASSLTGSYNEQFFGPGTRLTVL.

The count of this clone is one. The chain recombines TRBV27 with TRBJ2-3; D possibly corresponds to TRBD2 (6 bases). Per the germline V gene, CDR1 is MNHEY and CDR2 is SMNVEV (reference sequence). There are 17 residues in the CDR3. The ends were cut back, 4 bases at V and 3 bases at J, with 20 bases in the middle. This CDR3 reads CASSWLGVYGGTDTQYF. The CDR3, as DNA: TGTGCCAGCAGTTGGTTGGGGGTCTACGGGGGAACAGATACGCAGTATTTT.

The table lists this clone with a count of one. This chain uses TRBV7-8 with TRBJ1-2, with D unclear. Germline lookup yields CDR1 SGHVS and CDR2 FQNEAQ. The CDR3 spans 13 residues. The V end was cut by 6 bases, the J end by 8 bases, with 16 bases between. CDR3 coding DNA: TGTGCCAGCAGTTCCCCCGGGCCGGGGGGCTACACCTTC. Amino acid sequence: CASSSPGPGGYTF.

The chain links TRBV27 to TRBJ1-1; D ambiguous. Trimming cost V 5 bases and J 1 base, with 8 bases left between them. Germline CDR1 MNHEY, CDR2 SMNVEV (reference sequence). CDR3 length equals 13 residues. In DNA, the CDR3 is TGTGCCAGCAGTCGACCAGGGAACACTGAAGCTTTCTTT. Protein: CASSRPGNTEAFF.

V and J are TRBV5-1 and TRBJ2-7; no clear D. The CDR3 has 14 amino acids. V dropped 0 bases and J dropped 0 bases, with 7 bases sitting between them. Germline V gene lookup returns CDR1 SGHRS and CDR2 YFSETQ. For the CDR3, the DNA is TGCGCCAGCAGCTTGGCCAGGATCTCCTACGAGCAGTACTTC. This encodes CASSLARISYEQYF.

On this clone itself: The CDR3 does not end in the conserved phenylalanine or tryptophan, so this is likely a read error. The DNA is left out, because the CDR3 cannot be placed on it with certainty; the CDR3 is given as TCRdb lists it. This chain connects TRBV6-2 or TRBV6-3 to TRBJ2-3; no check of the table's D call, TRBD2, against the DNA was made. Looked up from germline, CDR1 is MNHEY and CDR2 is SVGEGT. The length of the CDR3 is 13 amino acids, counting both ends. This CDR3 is CASSYGDSGRSSV.

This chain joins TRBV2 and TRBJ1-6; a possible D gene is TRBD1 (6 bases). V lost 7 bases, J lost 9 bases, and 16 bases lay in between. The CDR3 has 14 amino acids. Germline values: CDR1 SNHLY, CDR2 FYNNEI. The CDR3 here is CASTYRVARSPLHF. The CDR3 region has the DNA TGTGCCAGCACCTACAGGGTGGCCCGTTCACCCCTCCACTTT.

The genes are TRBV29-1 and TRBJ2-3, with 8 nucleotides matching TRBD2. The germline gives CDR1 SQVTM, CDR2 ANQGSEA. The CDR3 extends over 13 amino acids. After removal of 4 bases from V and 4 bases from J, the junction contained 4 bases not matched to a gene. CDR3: CSVVRTSSDTQYF. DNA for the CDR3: TGCAGCGTTGTAAGGACTAGCTCAGATACGCAGTATTTT.

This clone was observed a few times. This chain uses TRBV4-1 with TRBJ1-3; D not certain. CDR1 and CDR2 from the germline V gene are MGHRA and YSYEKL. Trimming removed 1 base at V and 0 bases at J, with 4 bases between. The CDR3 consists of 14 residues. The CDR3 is CASSQVHSGNTIYF. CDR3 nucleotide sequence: TGCGCCAGCAGCCAAGTCCACTCTGGAAACACCATATATTTT.

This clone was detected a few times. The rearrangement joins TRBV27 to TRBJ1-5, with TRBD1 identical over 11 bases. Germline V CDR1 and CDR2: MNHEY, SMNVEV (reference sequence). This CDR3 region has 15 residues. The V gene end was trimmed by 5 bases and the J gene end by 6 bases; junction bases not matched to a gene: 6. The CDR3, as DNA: TGTGCCAGCAGTGCGGACAGGGGGCGCGCTCAGCCCCAGCATTTT. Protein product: CASSADRGRAQPQHF.

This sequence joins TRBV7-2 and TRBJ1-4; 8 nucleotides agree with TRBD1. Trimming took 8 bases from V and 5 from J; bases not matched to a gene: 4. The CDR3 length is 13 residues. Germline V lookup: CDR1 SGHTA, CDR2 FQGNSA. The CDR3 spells CASARTGNEKLFF. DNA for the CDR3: TGTGCCAGCGCTCGGACAGGGAATGAAAAACTGTTTTTT.

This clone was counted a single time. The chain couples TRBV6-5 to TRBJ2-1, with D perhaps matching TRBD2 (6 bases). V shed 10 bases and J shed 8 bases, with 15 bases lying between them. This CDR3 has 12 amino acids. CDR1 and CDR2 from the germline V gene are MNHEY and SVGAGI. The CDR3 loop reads CANSGTGDEQFF. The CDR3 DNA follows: TGTGCCAACTCAGGGACGGGGGATGAGCAGTTCTTC.

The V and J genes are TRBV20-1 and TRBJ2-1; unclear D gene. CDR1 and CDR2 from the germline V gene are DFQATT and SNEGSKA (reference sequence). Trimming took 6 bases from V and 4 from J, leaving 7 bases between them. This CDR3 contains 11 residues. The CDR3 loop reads CSAKFYNEQFF. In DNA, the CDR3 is TGCAGTGCCAAATTTTACAATGAGCAGTTCTTC.

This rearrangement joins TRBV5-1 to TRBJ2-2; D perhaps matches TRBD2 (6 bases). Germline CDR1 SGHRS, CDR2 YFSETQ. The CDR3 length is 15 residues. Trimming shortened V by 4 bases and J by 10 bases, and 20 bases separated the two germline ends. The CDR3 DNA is TGCGCCAGCAGCCCAAAACACGGGGGTCCAGAGGAGCTGTTTTTT. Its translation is CASSPKHGGPEELFF.

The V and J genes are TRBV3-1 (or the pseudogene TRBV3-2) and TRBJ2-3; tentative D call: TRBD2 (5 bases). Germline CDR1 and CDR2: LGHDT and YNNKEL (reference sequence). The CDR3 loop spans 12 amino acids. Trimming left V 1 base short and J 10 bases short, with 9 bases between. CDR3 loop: CASSQVTGSQYF. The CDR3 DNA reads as TGTGCCAGCAGCCAAGTGACGGGGTCGCAGTATTTT.

CDR3 region: CACAVGGSGDTQYF. CDR3 DNA sequence: TGTGCCTGCGCGGTGGGCGGGAGTGGAGATACGCAGTATTTT. The rearrangement uses TRBV30 and TRBJ2-3; 7 bases are shared with TRBD2. The CDR3 spans 14 residues. Trimming removed 6 bases from V and 5 bases from J; junction bases left unmatched: 11. Germline-derived CDR1 and CDR2 are GTSNPN and SVGIG (reference sequence).

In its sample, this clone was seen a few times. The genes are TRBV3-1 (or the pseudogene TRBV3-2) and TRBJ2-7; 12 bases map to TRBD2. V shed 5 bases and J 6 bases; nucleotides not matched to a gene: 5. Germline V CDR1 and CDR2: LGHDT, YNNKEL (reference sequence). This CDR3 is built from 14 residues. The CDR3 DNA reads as TGTGCCAGCAGCTTACGACTAGCGGGGGCCGAGCAGTACTTC. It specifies CASSLRLAGAEQYF.

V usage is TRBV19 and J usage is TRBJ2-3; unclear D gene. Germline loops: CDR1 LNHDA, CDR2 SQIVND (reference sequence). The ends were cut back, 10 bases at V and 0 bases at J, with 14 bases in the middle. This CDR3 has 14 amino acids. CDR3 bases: TGTGCCACCAGACTGGCCACGAGCACAGATACGCAGTATTTT. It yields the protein CATRLATSTDTQYF.